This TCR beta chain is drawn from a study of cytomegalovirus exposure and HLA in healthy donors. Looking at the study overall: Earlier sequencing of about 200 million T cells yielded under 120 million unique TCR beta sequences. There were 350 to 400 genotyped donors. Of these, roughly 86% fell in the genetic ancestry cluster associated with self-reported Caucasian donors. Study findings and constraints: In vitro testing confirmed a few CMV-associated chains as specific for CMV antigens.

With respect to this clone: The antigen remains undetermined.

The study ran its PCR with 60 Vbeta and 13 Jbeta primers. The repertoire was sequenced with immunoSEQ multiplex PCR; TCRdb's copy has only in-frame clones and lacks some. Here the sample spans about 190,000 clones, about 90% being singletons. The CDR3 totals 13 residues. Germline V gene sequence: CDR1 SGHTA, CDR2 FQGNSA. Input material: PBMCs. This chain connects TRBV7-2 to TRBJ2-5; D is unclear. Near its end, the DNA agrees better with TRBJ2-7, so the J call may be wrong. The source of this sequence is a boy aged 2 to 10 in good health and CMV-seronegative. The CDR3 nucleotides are TGTGCCAGCAGCTTATTCGATGGTTCCGAGCAGTACTTC. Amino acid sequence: CASSLFDGSEQYF.